The 8 T cell receptor beta chains given below trace back to one sample, sequenced in a study of control samples from healthy donors and cancer patients. Using immunoSEQ multiplex PCR, the repertoire was profiled, and TCRdb retains in-frame clones only, with some absent. The table includes under 80,000 clones, under 90% detected once. Sequencing was carried out using blood. The receptors were sampled from a man aged 45-65 years in good health.

This rearrangement joins TRBV27 to TRBJ2-2; TRBD2 is a possible D gene (7 bases). V lost 6 bases, J lost 6 bases, and 14 bases lay in between. The CDR3 is 14 amino acids. Germline V gene lookup returns CDR1 MNHEY and CDR2 SMNVEV (reference sequence). The DNA for the CDR3 is TGTGCCAGCAGCACAGGGAGGGCGGCCGGGGAGCTGTTTTTT. Amino acids: CASSTGRAAGELFF.

The chain couples TRBV29-1 to TRBJ2-7, with D unclear. With 4 bases removed from V and 0 bases from J, the gap between germline ends came to 10 bases. In germline, CDR1 is SQVTM, CDR2 ANQGSEA. The CDR3 runs 13 residues. CDR3 coding DNA: TGCAGCGTTGTTGAGGAGCTCTCCTACGAGCAGTACTTC. It is translated as CSVVEELSYEQYF.

V usage is TRBV11-2 and J usage is TRBJ2-3, with 12 bases that match TRBD1. CDR3 length: 16 residues. Per germline, CDR1 SGHAT and CDR2 FQNNGV. V lost 5 bases to trimming and J lost 0 bases; unmatched junction nucleotides: 3. CDR3 DNA sequence: TGTGCCAGCAGCCCGGGGACAGGGGGCAGCACAGATACGCAGTATTTT. As protein: CASSPGTGGSTDTQYF.

This clone was seen a single time. The chain combines TRBV5-1 with TRBJ1-1; 7 positions match TRBD1. V was clipped by 0 bases and J by 5 bases; unmatched bases: 10. Germline CDR1 is SGHRS and CDR2 is YFSETQ. The CDR3 runs 16 residues. The CDR3 loop reads CASSLEAGTVGTEAFF. The CDR3 coding sequence is TGCGCCAGCAGCTTGGAGGCCGGGACAGTCGGGACTGAAGCTTTCTTT.

The rearrangement uses TRBV6-5 and TRBJ2-1; TRBD2 aligns across 7 bases. The CDR3 consists of 16 residues. Germline V gene lookup returns CDR1 MNHEY and CDR2 SVGAGI. V lost 2 bases, J lost 5 bases, and 9 bases stayed unmatched. For the CDR3, the DNA is TGTGCCAGCAGTTACCCACCGGGAGGCTCAAACAATGAGCAGTTCTTC. It specifies CASSYPPGGSNNEQFF.

V gene TRBV7-2 combines with J gene TRBJ1-4; TRBD1 is a possible D gene (5 bases). V lost 3 bases and J lost 13, with 15 bases in between. Germline V lookup: CDR1 SGHTA, CDR2 FQGNSA. The CDR3 length is 13 residues. The CDR3 loop reads CASSFSGALGLFF. The CDR3, as DNA: TGTGCCAGCAGCTTCAGCGGGGCCTTGGGACTGTTTTTT.

The V call is TRBV11-1, the J call TRBJ2-7; 7 bases map to TRBD1. The CDR3 is made up of 14 amino acids. The V segment lost 4 bases and the J segment 3 bases; nucleotides outside the gene matches: 6. Germline CDR1 and CDR2: SGHAT and FQDESV (reference sequence). Here the CDR3 DNA reads TGTGCCAGCAGCTCTCCGGGACAGAACTACGAGCAGTACTTC. Amino acids: CASSSPGQNYEQYF. The entire variable domain, with the rest obtained from reference TRBV11-1 and TRBJ2-7, is as follows: EAEVAQSPRYKITEKSQAVAFWCDPISGHATLYWYRQILGQGPELLVQFQDESVVDDSQLPKDRFSAERLKGVDSTLKIQPAELGDSAMYLCASSSPGQNYEQYFGPGTRLTVT.

The rearrangement uses TRBV5-4 and TRBJ2-3; 10 nucleotides agree with TRBD2. The germline V gene encodes CDR1 SGHNT and CDR2 YYREEE (reference sequence). This CDR3 is built from 16 residues. Germline trimming cut 0 bases from V and 0 bases from J; bases unmatched to any gene: 1. In DNA form, the CDR3 reads TGTGCCAGCAGCTTGGTAGCGGGGGGTAGCACAGATACGCAGTATTTT. This encodes CASSLVAGGSTDTQYF.